This passage covers 17 T cell receptor beta chains from one sample sequenced in a study of T-cell reconstitution after alpha-beta-depleted transplantation in children. Preparing the TCRbeta library involved the use of unique molecular identifiers. TCRdb processed the PCR reads anew with MiXCR; each CDR3 protein has one entry. Of a few hundred thousand distinct CDR3 sequences in the sample, around 15% were seen once. The material sequenced was PBMCs, mostly from graft donor cells, taken 360 days after TCRalphabeta/CD19-depleted stem cell transplant. Receptors originate from a boy younger than two who had a stem cell transplant for Wiskott-Aldrich syndrome, so the T cells may come from the graft donor.

This clonotype has just a few counts. V is TRBV29-1 and J is TRBJ1-4; the D gene is possibly TRBD1 (5 bases). Germline CDR1 reads SQVTM; CDR2 reads ANQGSEA. This CDR3 region has 13 residues. V lost 7 bases, J lost 6 bases, and 15 bases lay in between. CDR3 bases: TGCAGCGCCGTCAGGGTAGGAGATGAAAAACTGTTTTTT. Translation gives CSAVRVGDEKLFF.

This clonotype showed up just a few times. Compared with germline, one end of the junction differs, possibly owing to a read error. The rearrangement joins TRBV4-2 to TRBJ2-2; no definite D call. This CDR3 contains 15 residues. CDR1 is LGHNA and CDR2 is YNFKEQ in the germline V gene. The CDR3: CASTQDTANTGELFF. CDR3 nucleotides: TGTGCCAGCACCCAAGACACGGCGAACACCGGGGAGCTGTTTTTT.

This clonotype was found a few times. The chain combines TRBV4-1 with TRBJ1-5, with D hard to call. Germline V gives CDR1 MGHRA, CDR2 YSYEKL. This CDR3 comprises 13 residues. Trimming pared 1 base from V and 7 bases from J, leaving 8 bases between. DNA for the CDR3: TGCGCCAGCAGCCAAGGACCAGGACAGCCCCAGCATTTT. Amino acid sequence: CASSQGPGQPQHF.

The chain carries TRBV9 and TRBJ2-7; D not resolved. Looked up from germline, CDR1 is SGDLS and CDR2 is YYNGEE. The CDR3 has 14 amino acids. Trimming took off 2 bases at V and 2 bases at J, with 11 bases between the two ends. CDR3 sequence: CASSVLSSTYEQYF. The DNA for the CDR3 is TGTGCCAGCAGCGTTTTGTCCAGTACCTACGAGCAGTACTTC.

This chain links TRBV15 with TRBJ2-7; no reliable D call. This CDR3 contains 15 residues. V lost 5 bases to trimming and J lost 6 bases, with 20 bases between them. CDR1 is LNHNV and CDR2 is YYDKDF in the germline V gene (reference sequence). CDR3 sequence reads: CATSSRALLGPEQYF. In nucleotides, the CDR3 is TGTGCCACCAGCTCCCGGGCTCTACTTGGTCCCGAGCAGTACTTC.

V usage is TRBV4-2 and J usage is TRBJ2-2; TRBD2 matches at 8 bases. Germline V lookup: CDR1 LGHNA, CDR2 YNFKEQ. The CDR3 is 15 residues long. V lost 7 bases and J lost 10; bases outside the gene matches: 14. CDR3 nucleotides: TGTGCCAGCACATCGGCTGGGGCCGGGAGGGAGGAGCTGTTTTTT. This codes for CASTSAGAGREELFF.

This chain connects TRBV29-1 to TRBJ2-3; possible D gene TRBD1, 5 bases. V lost 4 bases and J 5 bases, leaving 13 bases between the germline ends. This CDR3 has 13 amino acids. From germline, CDR1 is SQVTM and CDR2 ANQGSEA. CDR3 nucleotide sequence: TGCAGCGTTGGAGCCAGGGTGGAAGATACGCAGTATTTT. Protein product: CSVGARVEDTQYF.

This chain uses TRBV7-8 with TRBJ2-5; 7 nucleotides align to TRBD1. The CDR3 is 14 amino acids. CDR1 and CDR2 (germline): SGHVS, FQNEAQ. The V segment lost 5 bases and the J segment 3 bases; nucleotides outside the gene matches: 6. CDR3 in amino acids: CASSRDSLEETQYF. In DNA form, the CDR3 reads TGTGCCAGCAGCCGGGACAGTTTGGAAGAGACCCAGTACTTC.

This clonotype was detected only a few times. The V call is TRBV20-1, the J call TRBJ2-1; 8 nucleotides match TRBD2. This CDR3 comprises 16 residues. Germline loops: CDR1 DFQATT, CDR2 SNEGSKA (reference sequence). V shed 5 bases and J 0 bases; nucleotides not matched to a gene: 9. The DNA of the CDR3 is TGCAGTGCTCACCTAGCGGGCCGCAGCTCCTACAATGAGCAGTTCTTC. Its translation is CSAHLAGRSSYNEQFF.

This clonotype was found a few times. This rearrangement joins TRBV7-9 to TRBJ2-1, with a weak D call TRBD1 (5 bases). This CDR3 comprises 16 residues. The germline V gene has CDR1 SEHNR and CDR2 FQNEAQ (reference sequence). V shed 5 bases and J shed 6 bases, with 20 bases lying between them. The CDR3 DNA follows: TGTGCCAGCAGCCCGACGAGATCAGGGCTACGCAATGAGCAGTTCTTC. It translates to CASSPTRSGLRNEQFF.

CDR3 protein: CASSQGTSGSYEQFF. The CDR3, as DNA: TGCGCCAGCAGCCAGGGGACTAGCGGGAGTTATGAGCAGTTCTTC. This sequence joins TRBV4-3 and TRBJ2-1; 14 bases are a match to TRBD2. The germline V gene has CDR1 LGHNA and CDR2 YSLEER. The trim removed 3 bases at V and 8 bases at J, leaving 3 bases unmatched. This CDR3 contains 15 residues.

This clonotype was counted between two and nine times. The CDR3 here is CSVDRVWDGYTF. DNA for the CDR3: TGCAGCGTAGACAGGGTCTGGGATGGCTACACCTTC. This chain joins TRBV29-1 and TRBJ1-2, with TRBD1 identical over 7 bases. CDR1 and CDR2 from the germline V gene are SQVTM and ANQGSEA. The J segment lost 6 bases and the V segment lost 6 bases, leaving 7 bases of the junction unmatched. The CDR3 runs 12 residues.

This clonotype came up a few times. The gene calls are TRBV10-3 and TRBJ2-7; 7 bases map to TRBD2. This CDR3 is 14 amino acids long. With V trimmed by 4 bases and J by 2 bases, 5 bases remained unmatched. The germline V gene has CDR1 ENHRY and CDR2 SYGVKD. The CDR3 loop is CAISVGGSTYEQYF. CDR3 DNA: TGTGCCATCAGTGTCGGCGGGAGTACCTACGAGCAGTACTTC.

This clonotype was detected a few times. This chain uses TRBV12-3 or TRBV12-4 with TRBJ1-5; D not certain. The CDR3 contains 14 residues. The V end lost 7 bases, the J end lost 2 bases, and 12 bases lay between the germline ends. CDR3 residues: CASMRGSGNQPQHF. The CDR3 DNA follows: TGTGCCAGCATGAGAGGGTCTGGCAATCAGCCCCAGCATTTT.

A few counts support this clonotype. The chain carries TRBV20-1 and TRBJ2-7; D ambiguous. This CDR3 has 14 residues. CDR1 is DFQATT, CDR2 SNEGSKA, per germline (reference sequence). V lost 1 base and J 5 bases, leaving 15 bases between the germline ends. This CDR3 reads CSARAVEGIHEQYF. As DNA, the CDR3 is TGCAGTGCTAGAGCAGTGGAAGGGATCCACGAGCAGTACTTC.

This clonotype was counted between two and nine times. This sequence joins TRBV29-1 and TRBJ2-1; 11 positions match TRBD2. V shed 3 bases and J 4 bases; nucleotides not matched to a gene: 8. The CDR3 loop spans 16 amino acids. CDR1 and CDR2 from the germline V gene are SQVTM and ANQGSEA. This chain's CDR3 is CSVDPQLAGVYNEQFF. In nucleotides, the CDR3 is TGCAGCGTTGACCCCCAACTAGCGGGAGTTTACAATGAGCAGTTCTTC.

The gene calls are TRBV20-1 and TRBJ2-1, with 11 bases that match TRBD2. The germline V gene encodes CDR1 DFQATT and CDR2 SNEGSKA (reference sequence). The CDR3 is 15 residues long. With V trimmed by 2 bases and J by 6 bases, 6 bases remained unmatched. The CDR3 nucleotides are TGCAGTGCTAGACCGGGACTAGCGGTCAGCAATGAGCAGTTCTTC. Protein sequence: CSARPGLAVSNEQFF.